This is a list of T cell receptor beta chains from one sample in a study of blood T cells in healthy people across ages. TCRdb used MiXCR to reprocess the 5' RACE reads, holding one entry per CDR3 protein. Among about 2 million distinct CDR3 sequences listed, around half were seen once. The sample taken for sequencing was blood. The receptors here all came from a woman aged 40 to 50 in good health. Both conserved end residues are trimmed from each CDR3.

>TRBV7-2|TRBJ1-1
ASSPLRGNTEAF
>TRBV9|TRBJ1-6
ASSVEGTVKSPLH
>TRBV5-4|-
ASSLEGGSRTQY
>TRBV28|TRBJ1-4
ASSKQGAATNEKLF
>TRBV28|TRBJ1-2
ASSSPRGYT
>TRBV7-2|TRBJ1-6
ASSLGAAGQGNSPLH
>TRBV9|TRBJ2-2
ASGRATGELF
>TRBV7-2|TRBJ2-1
ASSFRDTYYNEQF
>TRBV7-2|TRBJ2-7
ASSLAEASYEQY
>TRBV4-3|TRBJ2-1
ASSQELSGANNEQF
>TRBV7-2|TRBJ2-7
ASSPLGQESYEQY
>TRBV24-1|TRBJ2-1
ATSGTPNNEQF
>TRBV24-1|TRBJ2-3
ATSDRQGYTDTQY
>TRBV6-2/TRBV6-3|TRBJ2-5
ASSYWGQGETQY
>TRBV13|TRBJ2-1
ASSLYRQGYNEQF
>TRBV12-3/TRBV12-4|TRBJ1-2
ASSHGINYGYT
>TRBV7-3|TRBJ2-4
ASSLVAGTAKNIQY
>TRBV6-5|TRBJ2-6
ASSFLQGAGANVLT
>TRBV9|TRBJ2-1
ASSVVSGGVYEQF
>TRBV20-1|TRBJ1-4
SARDLSPLTQEKLF
>TRBV5-1|TRBJ1-1
ASSLSVSSPEAF
>TRBV4-1|TRBJ2-3
ASSQDRVLAEDTDTQY
>TRBV6-2/TRBV6-3|TRBJ2-5
ASSYSTGGFWETQY
>TRBV7-2|TRBJ2-1
ASSLVGGTTGVGYNEQF
>TRBV6-5|TRBJ2-3
ASSYSARGITDTQY
>TRBV20-1|TRBJ2-5
SASHQGVDKQY
>TRBV2|TRBJ2-3
ASSEGGGATDTQY
>TRBV7-2|TRBJ2-7
ASSLTPAGRTYEQY
>TRBV3-1|TRBJ1-5
ASSQVIGGNQPQH
>TRBV6-2/TRBV6-3|TRBJ2-3
ASSYDGGRSDTQY
>TRBV7-8|TRBJ1-1
ASSLITNTEAF
>TRBV20-1|TRBJ1-2
SAILDLYGYT
>TRBV28|TRBJ2-7
ASSPLRQVPYEQY
>TRBV29-1|TRBJ2-5
SVIRGPGTQY
>TRBV28|TRBJ1-4
ASSRPTGLGEKLF